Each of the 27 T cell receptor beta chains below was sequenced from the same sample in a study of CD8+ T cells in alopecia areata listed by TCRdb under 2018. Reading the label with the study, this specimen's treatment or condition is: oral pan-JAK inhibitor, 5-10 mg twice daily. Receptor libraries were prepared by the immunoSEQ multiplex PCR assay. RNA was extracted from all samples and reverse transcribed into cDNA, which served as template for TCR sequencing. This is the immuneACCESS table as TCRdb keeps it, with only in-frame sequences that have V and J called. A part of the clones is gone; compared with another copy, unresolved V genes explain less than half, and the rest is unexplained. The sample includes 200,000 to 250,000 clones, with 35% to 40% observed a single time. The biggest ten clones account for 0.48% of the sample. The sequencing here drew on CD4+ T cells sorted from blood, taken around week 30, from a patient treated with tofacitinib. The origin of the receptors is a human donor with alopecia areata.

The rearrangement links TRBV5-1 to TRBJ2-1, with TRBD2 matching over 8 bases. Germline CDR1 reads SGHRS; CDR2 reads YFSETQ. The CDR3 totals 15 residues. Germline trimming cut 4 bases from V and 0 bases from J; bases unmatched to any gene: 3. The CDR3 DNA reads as TGCGCCAGCAGCCTTAGCGGGAACTCCTACAATGAGCAGTTCTTC. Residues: CASSLSGNSYNEQFF. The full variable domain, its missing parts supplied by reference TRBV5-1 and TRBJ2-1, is KAGVTQTPRYLIKTRGQQVTLSCSPISGHRSVSWYQQTPGQGLQFLFEYFSETQRNKGNFPGRFSGRQFSNSRSEMNVSTLELGDSALYLCASSLSGNSYNEQFFGPGTRLTVL.

Written as DNA, the CDR3 is TGCAGCGTTGCCTCCGGTCGGGCAGTAGGAACAGATACGCAGTATTTT. Residues: CSVASGRAVGTDTQYF. The chain employs TRBV29-1 and TRBJ2-3; D unclear. CDR3 length equals 16 residues. In germline, CDR1 is SQVTM, CDR2 ANQGSEA. V shed 4 bases and J shed 3 bases, with 20 bases lying between them.

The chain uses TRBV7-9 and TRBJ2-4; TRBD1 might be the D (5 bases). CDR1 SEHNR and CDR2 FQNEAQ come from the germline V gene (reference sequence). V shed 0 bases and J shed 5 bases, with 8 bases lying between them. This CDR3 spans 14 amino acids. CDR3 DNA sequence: TGTGCCAGCAGCTTAGCAGGCAGGGAAAACATTCAGTACTTC. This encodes CASSLAGRENIQYF.

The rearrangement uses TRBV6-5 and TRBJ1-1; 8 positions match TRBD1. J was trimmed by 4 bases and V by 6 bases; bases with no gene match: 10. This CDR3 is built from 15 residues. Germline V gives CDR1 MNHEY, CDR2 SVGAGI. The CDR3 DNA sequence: TGTGCCAGCAGGGAGGACAGGGCGGGTAGCACTGAAGCTTTCTTT. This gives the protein CASREDRAGSTEAFF.

CDR3 amino acids: CASSGSQYNEQFF. For the CDR3, the DNA is TGTGCCAGCAGCGGGAGCCAATACAATGAGCAGTTCTTC. The chain joins TRBV9 to TRBJ2-1, with D unresolved. Germline V gene data show CDR1 as SGDLS and CDR2 as YYNGEE. The CDR3 consists of 13 residues. Trimming took 3 bases from V and 4 from J, leaving 8 bases between them.

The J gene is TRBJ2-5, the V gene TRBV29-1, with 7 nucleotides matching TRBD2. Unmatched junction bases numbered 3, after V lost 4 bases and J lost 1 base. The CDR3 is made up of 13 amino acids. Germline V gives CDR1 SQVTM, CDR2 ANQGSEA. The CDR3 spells CSVGGRAQETQYF. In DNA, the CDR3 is TGCAGCGTTGGGGGGAGGGCCCAAGAGACCCAGTACTTC.

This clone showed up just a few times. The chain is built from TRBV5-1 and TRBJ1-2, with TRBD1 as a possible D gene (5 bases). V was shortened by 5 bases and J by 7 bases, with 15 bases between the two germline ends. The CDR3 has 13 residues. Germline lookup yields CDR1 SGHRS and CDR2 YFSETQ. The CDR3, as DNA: TGCGCCAGCAGTCCCCAGGGTTCTCTTGGCTACACCTTC. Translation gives CASSPQGSLGYTF.

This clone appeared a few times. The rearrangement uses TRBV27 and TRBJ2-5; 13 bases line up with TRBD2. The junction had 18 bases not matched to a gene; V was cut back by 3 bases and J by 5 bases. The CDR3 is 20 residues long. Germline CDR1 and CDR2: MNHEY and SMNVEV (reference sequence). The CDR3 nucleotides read TGTGCCAGCAGTTTGAGGAGGACAGGGGGACTAGCGGGACGGCACGAGACCCAGTACTTC. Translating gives CASSLRRTGGLAGRHETQYF.

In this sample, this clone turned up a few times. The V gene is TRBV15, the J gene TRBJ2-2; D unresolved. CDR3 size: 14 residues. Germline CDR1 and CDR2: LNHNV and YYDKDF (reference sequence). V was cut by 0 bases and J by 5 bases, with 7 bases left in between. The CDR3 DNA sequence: TGTGCCACCAGCAGAGATGGGAAGACCGGGGAGCTGTTTTTT. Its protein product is CATSRDGKTGELFF.

This CDR3 reads CRGVTGTEAFF. The CDR3 DNA reads as TGCAGGGGGGTGACAGGGACTGAAGCTTTCTTT. The chain recombines TRBV29-1 with TRBJ1-1, with TRBD1 matching 7 bases. The CDR3 has 11 residues. Germline values: CDR1 SQVTM, CDR2 ANQGSEA. The variable domain in full, completed from reference TRBV29-1 and TRBJ1-1, reads SAVISQKPSRDICQRGTSLTIQCQVDSQVTMMFWYRQQPGQSLTLIATANQGSEATYESGFVIDKFPISRPNLTFSTLTVSNMSPEDSSIYLCRGVTGTEAFFGQGTRLTVV.

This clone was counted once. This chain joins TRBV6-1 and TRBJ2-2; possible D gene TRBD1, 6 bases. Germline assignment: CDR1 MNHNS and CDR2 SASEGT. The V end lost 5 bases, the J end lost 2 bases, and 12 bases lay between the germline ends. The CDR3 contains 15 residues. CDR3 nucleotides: TGTGCCAGCAGTACTCGGACAGCTAACACCGGGGAGCTGTTTTTT. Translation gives CASSTRTANTGELFF.

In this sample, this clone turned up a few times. CDR3 in DNA: TGCAGCGGAACCCAGTACACTGAAGCTTTCTTT. This codes for CSGTQYTEAFF. This chain joins TRBV29-1 and TRBJ1-1; D is unresolved. Germline CDR1 and CDR2: SQVTM and ANQGSEA. The CDR3 sequence is 11 residues long. V lost 7 bases, J lost 3 bases, and 9 bases lay in between.

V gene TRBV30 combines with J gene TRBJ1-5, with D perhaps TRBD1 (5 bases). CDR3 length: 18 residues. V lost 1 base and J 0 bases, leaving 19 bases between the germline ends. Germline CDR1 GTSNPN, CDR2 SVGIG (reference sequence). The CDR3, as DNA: TGTGCCTGGAGTGCCCGGGGGGGAACATACTATAGCAATCAGCCCCAGCATTTT. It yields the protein CAWSARGGTYYSNQPQHF.

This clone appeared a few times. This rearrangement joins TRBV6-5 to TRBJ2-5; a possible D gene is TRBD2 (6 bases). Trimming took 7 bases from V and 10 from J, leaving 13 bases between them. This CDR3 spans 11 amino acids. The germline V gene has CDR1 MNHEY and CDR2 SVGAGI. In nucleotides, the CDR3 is TGTGCCAGCACCAACGGGGGAGGCCAGTACTTC. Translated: CASTNGGGQYF.

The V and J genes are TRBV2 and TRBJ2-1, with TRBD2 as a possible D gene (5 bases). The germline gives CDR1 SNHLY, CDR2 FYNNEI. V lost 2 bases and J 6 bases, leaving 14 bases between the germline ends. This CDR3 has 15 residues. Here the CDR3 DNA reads TGTGCCAGCAGTGAACAGCGGTCTTGGATCAATGAGCAGTTCTTC. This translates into CASSEQRSWINEQFF.

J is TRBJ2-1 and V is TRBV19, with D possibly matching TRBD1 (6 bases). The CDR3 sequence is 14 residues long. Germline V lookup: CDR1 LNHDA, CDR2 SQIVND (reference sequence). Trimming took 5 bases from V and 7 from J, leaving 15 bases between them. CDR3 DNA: TGTGCCAGTAGTCAGTCACAGGGTTATAATGAGCAGTTCTTC. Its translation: CASSQSQGYNEQFF.

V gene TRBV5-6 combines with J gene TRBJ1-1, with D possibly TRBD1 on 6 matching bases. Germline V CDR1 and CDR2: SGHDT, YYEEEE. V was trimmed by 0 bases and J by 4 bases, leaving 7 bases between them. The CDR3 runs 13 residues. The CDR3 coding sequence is TGTGCCAGCAGCTTGGACAGGGTCACTGAAGCTTTCTTT. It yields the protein CASSLDRVTEAFF.

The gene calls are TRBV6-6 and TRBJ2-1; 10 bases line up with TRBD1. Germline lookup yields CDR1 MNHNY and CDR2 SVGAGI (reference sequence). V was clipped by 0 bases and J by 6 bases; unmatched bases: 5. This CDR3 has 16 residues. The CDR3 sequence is CASSYSMGQGLNEQFF. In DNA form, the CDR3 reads TGTGCCAGCAGTTACTCAATGGGACAGGGGCTCAATGAGCAGTTCTTC.

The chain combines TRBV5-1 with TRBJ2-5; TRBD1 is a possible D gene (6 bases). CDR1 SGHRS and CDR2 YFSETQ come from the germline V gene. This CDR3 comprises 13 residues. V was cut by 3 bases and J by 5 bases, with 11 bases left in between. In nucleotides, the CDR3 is TGCGCCAGCAGCTCAGGGGTAGAGGAGACCCAGTACTTC. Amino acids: CASSSGVEETQYF.

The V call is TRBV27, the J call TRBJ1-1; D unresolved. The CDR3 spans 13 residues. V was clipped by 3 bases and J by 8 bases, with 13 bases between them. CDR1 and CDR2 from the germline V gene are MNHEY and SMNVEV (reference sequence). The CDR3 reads CASSFYWAQEAFF. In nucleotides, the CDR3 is TGTGCCAGCAGTTTCTATTGGGCGCAGGAAGCTTTCTTT.

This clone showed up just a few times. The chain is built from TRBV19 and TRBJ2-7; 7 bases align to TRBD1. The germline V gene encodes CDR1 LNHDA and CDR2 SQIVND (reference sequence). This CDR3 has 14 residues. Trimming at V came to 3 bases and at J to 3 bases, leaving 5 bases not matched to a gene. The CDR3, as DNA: TGTGCCAGTAGTATGCGAGGGGGCAGCTACGAGCAGTACTTC. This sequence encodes CASSMRGGSYEQYF. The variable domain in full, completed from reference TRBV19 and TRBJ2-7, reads DGGITQSPKYLFRKEGQNVTLSCEQNLNHDAMYWYRQDPGQGLRLIYYSQIVNDFQKGDIAEGYSVSREKKESFPLTVTSAQKNPTAFYLCASSMRGGSYEQYFGPGTRLTVT.

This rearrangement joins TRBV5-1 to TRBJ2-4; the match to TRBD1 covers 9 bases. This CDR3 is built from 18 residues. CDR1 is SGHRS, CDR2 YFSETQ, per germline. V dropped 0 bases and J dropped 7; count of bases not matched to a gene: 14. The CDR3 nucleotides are TGCGCCAGCAGCTTGGGCCCCTCGACAGGGGGGAAGGGGAACATTCAGTACTTC. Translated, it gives CASSLGPSTGGKGNIQYF.

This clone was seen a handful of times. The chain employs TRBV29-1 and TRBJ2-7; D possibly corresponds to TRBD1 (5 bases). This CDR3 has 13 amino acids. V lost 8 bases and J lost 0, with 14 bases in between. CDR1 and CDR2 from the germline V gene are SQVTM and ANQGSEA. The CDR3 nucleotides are TGCAGCTATTCTAGGGGATTCTCCTACGAGCAGTACTTC. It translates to CSYSRGFSYEQYF.

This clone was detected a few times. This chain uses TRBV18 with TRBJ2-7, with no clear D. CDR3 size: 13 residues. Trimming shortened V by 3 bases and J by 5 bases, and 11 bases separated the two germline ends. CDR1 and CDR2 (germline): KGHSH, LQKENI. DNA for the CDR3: TGTGCCAGCTCACCCGAAAGGTCCCACGAGCAGTACTTC. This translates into CASSPERSHEQYF.

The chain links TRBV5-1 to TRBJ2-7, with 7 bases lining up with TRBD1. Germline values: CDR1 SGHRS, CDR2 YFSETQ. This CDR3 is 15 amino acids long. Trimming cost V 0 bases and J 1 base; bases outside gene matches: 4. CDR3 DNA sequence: TGCGCCAGCAGCTTGGGAGGGGGCCAGTCCTACGAGCAGTACTTC. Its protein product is CASSLGGGQSYEQYF.

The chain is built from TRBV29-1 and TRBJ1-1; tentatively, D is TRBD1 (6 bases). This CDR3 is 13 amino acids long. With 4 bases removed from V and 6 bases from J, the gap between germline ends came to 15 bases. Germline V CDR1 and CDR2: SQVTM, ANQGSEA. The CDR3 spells CSVGHREVSEAFF. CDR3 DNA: TGCAGCGTTGGACACAGGGAGGTCTCTGAAGCTTTCTTT.

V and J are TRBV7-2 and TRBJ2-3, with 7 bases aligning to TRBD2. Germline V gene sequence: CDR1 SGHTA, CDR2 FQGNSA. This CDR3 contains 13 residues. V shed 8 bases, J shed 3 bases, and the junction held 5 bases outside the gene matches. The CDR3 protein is CASREDATDTQYF. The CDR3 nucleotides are TGTGCCAGCCGGGAGGACGCGACAGATACGCAGTATTTT.